This is a list of T cell receptor beta chains from one sample in a study of blood T cell repertoires in COVID-19. Sequencing was performed with immunoSEQ multiplex PCR; in TCRdb, only in-frame clones are kept and a portion is missing. There are some 190,000 clones in the sample; roughly 84% occur only once, and roughly 3.1% lies in the top ten. The sample comprised PBMCs or T cells enriched from blood (not recorded which). These receptors all stem from a woman in her 30s who had been exposed to COVID-19. Each CDR3 is given with its conserved first and last residue. Fields, in order: clone size, J gene, V gene, D gene, CDR3 DNA, CDR3 protein. D genes are given only for firm matches. Clone size is not always given. Where it is, it says once, few, many or a class for expanded clones.

>.|TRBJ1-1|TRBV10-3|.
TGTGCCATCAGTGAGGCAGGGAAGTATCTTGAAGCTTTCTTT
CAISEAGKYLEAFF
>few|TRBJ2-7|TRBV2|TRBD2
TGTGCCAGCAGTTATAGCGGGGGAGGTCTCTACGAGCAGTACTTC
CASSYSGGGLYEQYF
>.|TRBJ2-7|TRBV25-1|.
TGTGCCAGCAGTCAATCAGGGGTCTACGAGCAGTACTTC
CASSQSGVYEQYF
>.|TRBJ1-1|TRBV2|.
TGTGCCAGCAGTGAAGCGAGGGTTGGCACTGAAGCTTTCTTT
CASSEARVGTEAFF
>.|TRBJ1-1|TRBV7-8|.
TGTGCCAGCAGGGATACAGGGTTGGTCACTGAAGCTTTCTTT
CASRDTGLVTEAFF
>.|TRBJ2-3|TRBV5-4|TRBD2
TGTGCCAGCAGCTTCATGGGTAGCGGGGGCGCAGATACGCAGTATTTT
CASSFMGSGGADTQYF
>.|TRBJ2-7|TRBV5-8|.
TGTGCCAGCAGCTTGGTGCAGGGCACCTACGAGCAGTACTTC
CASSLVQGTYEQYF
>.|TRBJ2-5|TRBV5-1|TRBD2
TGCGCCAGCGGGGATGGGACTAGCGGGGGGTCCCGCCTTTGGACCCAGTACTTC
CASGDGTSGGSRLWTQYF
>.|TRBJ1-4|TRBV21-1|.
TGTGCCAGCAGCAAAGGTGGGGACAGAGGCGAAAAACTGTTTTTT
CASSKGGDRGEKLFF
>.|TRBJ1-2|TRBV3-1/TRBV3-2|TRBD1
TGTGCCAGCAGCCCTCGACAGGGTTATGGCTACACCTTC
CASSPRQGYGYTF
>.|TRBJ2-7|TRBV18|.
TGTGCCAGCTCGTACACCAGGGAGCAGTACTTC
CASSYTREQYF
>.|TRBJ2-5|TRBV10-3|.
TGTGCCATCAGTGGCCTAGGTGGGGAGACCCAGTACTTC
CAISGLGGETQYF
>.|TRBJ2-5|TRBV6-5|.
TGTGCCAGCAGTCCTACTGAGAGGGAGACCCAGTACTTC
CASSPTERETQYF
>.|TRBJ2-4|TRBV6-5|.
TGTGCCAGCAGCCAGGGCCCAGCCAAAAACATTCAGTACTTC
CASSQGPAKNIQYF
>.|TRBJ1-1|TRBV24-1|.
TGTGCCACCACCGGCTTGGACAGAAAGAACACTGAAGCTTTCTTT
CATTGLDRKNTEAFF
>.|TRBJ2-1|TRBV28|.
TGTGCCAGCAGTTTATTAGGTCCAGGAGGCTACAATGAGCAGTTCTTC
CASSLLGPGGYNEQFF
>.|TRBJ2-5|TRBV28|TRBD2
TGTGCCAGCAGTGCTACTAGCGGGGGAATAGAGACCCAGTACTTC
CASSATSGGIETQYF
>.|TRBJ1-4|TRBV29-1|.
TGCAGCGTTGACAGGGGAGGGAAACTGTTTTTT
CSVDRGGKLFF
>once|TRBJ2-2|TRBV30|TRBD2
TGTGCCTGGAGTGTACTAGCGGGGGCCGGGGAGCTGTTTTTT
CAWSVLAGAGELFF
>.|TRBJ1-2|TRBV6-1|.
TGTGCCAGCAGTGAAGCGCTCGGCCAGGGAGGGTATGGCTACACCTTC
CASSEALGQGGYGYTF
>.|TRBJ2-2|TRBV6-2/TRBV6-3|.
TGTGCCAGCAGTTACAACCTCGCGGTGGGGGAGCTGTTTTTT
CASSYNLAVGELFF
>.|TRBJ2-3|TRBV5-4|.
TGTGCCAGCAGCTTGGTAAGCGTTGGCACAGATACGCAGTATTTT
CASSLVSVGTDTQYF
>.|TRBJ1-3|TRBV29-1|TRBD1
TGCAGCGTCGGGACAGGGGGAAACACCATATATTTT
CSVGTGGNTIYF
>.|TRBJ2-7|TRBV6-5|.
TGTGCCAGCGCAAGCCAGCAGGGTACCTACGAGCAGTACTTC
CASASQQGTYEQYF
>.|TRBJ2-3|TRBV13|TRBD2
TGTGCCAGCAGCTTAGGCGGGGGGTTGGATACGCAGTATTTT
CASSLGGGLDTQYF
>once|TRBJ1-2|TRBV5-6|.
TGTGCCAGCAGCTTGCCTCTGGGGGGTGGCTACACCTTC
CASSLPLGGGYTF
>.|TRBJ1-3|TRBV19|TRBD1
TGTGCCAGCTCGGACAGGGCCTCTGGAAACACCATATATTTT
CASSDRASGNTIYF
>.|TRBJ2-1|TRBV7-2|TRBD2
TGTGCCAGCAGCTTAAGACCCCTAGCGGTCCCCAATGAGCAGTTCTTC
CASSLRPLAVPNEQFF
>.|TRBJ2-2|TRBV20-1|TRBD2
TGCAGTGCTAGTGGGGTGACTAGCGGGGACGTGCGAGGGGAGCTGTTTTTT
CSASGVTSGDVRGELFF
>.|TRBJ2-1|TRBV15|TRBD2
TGTGCCACCAGTGGGACTAGCGGGGGGGCCTACAATGAGCAGTTCTTC
CATSGTSGGAYNEQFF
>.|TRBJ1-2|TRBV3-1/TRBV3-2|.
TGTGCCAGCAGCCAAGCGGCAGGCCATGGCTACACCTTC
CASSQAAGHGYTF
>.|TRBJ1-3|TRBV11-2|TRBD1
TGTGCCAGCAGTCCCGGGACAGGGGGAAACACCATATATTTT
CASSPGTGGNTIYF
>.|TRBJ1-3|TRBV7-5|.
TGTGCCAGACAAGAGCGCTCTGGAAACACCATATATTTT
CARQERSGNTIYF
>.|TRBJ1-5|TRBV18|TRBD1
TGTGCCAGCTCAGACCAGGGGGGCAATCAGCCCCAGCATTTT
CASSDQGGNQPQHF
>.|TRBJ1-6|TRBV30|.
TGTGCCCGGGGGGGGGACACTACGCCCCTCCACTTT
CARGGDTTPLHF
>.|TRBJ1-2|TRBV3-1/TRBV3-2|TRBD1
TGTGCCAGCAGCACCCCGGGACAGCCAAGTTATGGCTACACCTTC
CASSTPGQPSYGYTF
>.|TRBJ2-7|TRBV7-9|.
TGTGCCAGCAGCTTAGTCGGAGGACTGTTGCCCCTGGAGCAGTACTTC
CASSLVGGLLPLEQYF
>.|TRBJ1-1|TRBV25-1|TRBD1
TGTGCCAGCAGTGGGGGGACAGGGGGGAACACTGAAGCTTTCTTT
CASSGGTGGNTEAFF
>.|TRBJ1-2|TRBV5-1|TRBD1
TGCGCCAGCAGCAAGGGACAGGATGCCTATGGCTACACCTTC
CASSKGQDAYGYTF
>.|TRBJ1-6|TRBV2|.
TGTGCCAGCAGGGGCAATTCACCCCTCCACTTT
CASRGNSPLHF
>.|TRBJ2-3|TRBV12-5|TRBD2
TGTGCTAGTGGCCCTCTAGCGGCAGATACGCAGTATTTT
CASGPLAADTQYF
>.|TRBJ1-5|TRBV10-3|TRBD1
TGTGCCATCGGGACAGGGGTGGGTCAGCCCCAGCATTTT
CAIGTGVGQPQHF
>.|TRBJ2-3|TRBV6-2/TRBV6-3|TRBD2
TGTGCCAGCAGTTACCTAGCGGGGGGGCCTAGCGGTCCCAGAAATACGCAGTATTTT
CASSYLAGGPSGPRNTQYF
>.|TRBJ1-1|TRBV7-8|.
TGTGCCAGCAGCTTAGCTTGGGGAGCCACTGAAGCTTTCTTT
CASSLAWGATEAFF
>.|TRBJ2-7|TRBV3-1/TRBV3-2|.
TGTGCCAGCAGCCAAGACAGATCCTACGAGCAGTACTTC
CASSQDRSYEQYF
>.|TRBJ2-2|TRBV4-1|.
TGCGCCAGCAGCCAAGATCTGGGGCGGGGAAGCACCGGGGAGCTGTTTTTT
CASSQDLGRGSTGELFF
>.|TRBJ1-2|TRBV4-1|.
TGCGCCAGCAGCCAAGATAACAGGGTAGGCTACACCTTC
CASSQDNRVGYTF
>few|TRBJ1-3|TRBV27|.
TGTGCCAGCAGTTGGCGGGAGCCGGGCTCTGGAAACACCATATATTTT
CASSWREPGSGNTIYF
>.|TRBJ2-3|TRBV6-2/TRBV6-3|TRBD2
TGTGCCAGCAGTTACGGACTAGCGGGTCCAGATACGCAGTATTTT
CASSYGLAGPDTQYF
>.|TRBJ1-2|TRBV30|TRBD1
TGTGCCTGGACCCCTGACAGGGACTATGGCTACACCTTC
CAWTPDRDYGYTF
>.|TRBJ1-6|TRBV27|TRBD1
TGTGCCAGCAGTGAGGGGACAGGGAGCTCACCCCTCCACTTT
CASSEGTGSSPLHF
>once|TRBJ1-5|TRBV2|.
TGTGCCAGCAGTGACAGGGCTAATCAGCCCCAGCATTTT
CASSDRANQPQHF